These T cell receptor beta chains were read from a single sample in a study of blood T cell repertoires in COVID-19. Profiling relied on immunoSEQ multiplex PCR, and the TCRdb table lists in-frame clones only, not all of them. The data contain more than 200,000 clones, 85% to 90% of them singletons. Sequencing was performed on peripheral blood. Receptors were obtained from a woman aged 50 to 65 with acute or convalescent COVID-19. Both conserved end residues are part of each CDR3. The D gene is left open where the match is weak. Clone sizes are given selectively: once, few, many, or a class where the clone is expanded.

>TRBV10-2|few|TRBD1|TRBJ1-4
TGCGCCAGCCTCGGCGGGACAGGGAGGGAAAAACTGTTTTTT
CASLGGTGREKLFF
>TRBV6-5|once|TRBD2|TRBJ2-1
TGTGCCAGCACCCTAGAGGGAGGGCGGGAGCAGTTCTTC
CASTLEGGREQFF
>TRBV5-1|once|-|TRBJ1-1
TGCGCCAGCAGCTGGAGAGGGATCACTGAAGCTTTCTTT
CASSWRGITEAFF
>TRBV5-1|few|-|TRBJ2-2
TGCGCCAGCAGCTCTGCAGGTCCCGGGGAGCTGTTTTTT
CASSSAGPGELFF
>TRBV5-1|-|-|TRBJ2-5
TGCGCCAGCAGCTTGGACCCAGGAAACCAAGAGACCCAGTACTTC
CASSLDPGNQETQYF
>TRBV6-4|-|-|TRBJ1-1
TGTGCCAGCAGGCCTCAGAGGATTTGGGACACTGAAGCTTTCTTT
CASRPQRIWDTEAFF
>TRBV5-1|-|TRBD1|TRBJ2-7
TGCGCCAGCAGCCTAACCCCCGGGACAGGGGTTCGGGAGCAGTACTTC
CASSLTPGTGVREQYF
>TRBV18|-|-|TRBJ1-2
TGTGCCAGCTCTTATCTCCAGGACAAGCGCTATGGCTACACCTTC
CASSYLQDKRYGYTF
>TRBV5-1|-|TRBD2|TRBJ2-7
TGCGCCAGCAGCTGGGCGGGACTAGCGGGAGCCTACGAGCAGTACTTC
CASSWAGLAGAYEQYF
>TRBV19|once|TRBD2|TRBJ2-3
TGTGCCAGTAGTATACGGAGCGGGGGGAGGACAGATACGCAGTATTTT
CASSIRSGGRTDTQYF
>TRBV7-9|-|-|TRBJ2-1
TGTGCCAGCAGCTTAGGACAGGTAACTGAGCAGTTCTTC
CASSLGQVTEQFF
>TRBV5-4|-|-|TRBJ2-7
TGTGCCAGCAGCCTATCCGGGACTCGTTCCTACGAGCAGTACTTC
CASSLSGTRSYEQYF
>TRBV12-5|-|-|TRBJ2-1
TGTGCTAGTGGTTTGACCCCTAGCGTGGAAACCTCCTACAATGAGCAGTTCTTC
CASGLTPSVETSYNEQFF
>TRBV19|-|-|TRBJ2-1
TGTGCCTCAAATCAAGCGAACGCCTACAATGAGCAGTTCTTC
CASNQANAYNEQFF
>TRBV5-1|-|-|TRBJ1-1
TGCGCCAGCAGCTTCGGTGTGGACACTGAAGCTTTCTTT
CASSFGVDTEAFF
>TRBV14|-|-|TRBJ2-4
TGTGCCAGCAGCCAGGGACATCTTGGAGCCAAAAACATTCAGTACTTC
CASSQGHLGAKNIQYF
>TRBV2|-|-|TRBJ2-7
TGTGCCAGCAGAACAGCCTACGAGCAGTACTTC
CASRTAYEQYF
>TRBV21-1|-|-|TRBJ1-2
TGTGCCAGCATCGAACTGGACACCACCTATGGCTACACCTTC
CASIELDTTYGYTF
>TRBV7-2|-|TRBD1|TRBJ2-5
TGTGCCAGCAGCTTAGGGACAGGGAGGGAGACCCAGTACTTC
CASSLGTGRETQYF
>TRBV7-9|-|-|TRBJ2-7
TGTGCCAGCAGCTTTCTGACAGGACCATACGAGCAGTACTTC
CASSFLTGPYEQYF
>TRBV7-2|-|TRBD1|TRBJ1-1
TGTGCCAGCAGCGCAAGGGCGGGACAGGGGCCCTCGGCTGAAGCTTTCTTT
CASSARAGQGPSAEAFF
>TRBV11-2|-|-|TRBJ2-5
TGTGCCAGCAGCTTAAGACGGGATGAGACCCAGTACTTC
CASSLRRDETQYF
>TRBV7-8|-|-|TRBJ1-5
TGTGCCAGCAGCTTAGTAGATAGCAATCAGCCCCAGCATTTT
CASSLVDSNQPQHF
>TRBV18|-|-|TRBJ2-1
TGTGCCAGCTCACCACCGTACGGGTATGAGCAGTTCTTC
CASSPPYGYEQFF
>TRBV30|-|-|TRBJ2-7
TGTGCCTGGAGTCCCTCGTGGAGCGGGCCTACCTACGAGCAGTACTTC
CAWSPSWSGPTYEQYF
>TRBV24-1|-|TRBD1|TRBJ1-1
TGTGCCACCAGCCCTGGAGGGACAGGGGACTCGGCTTTCTTT
CATSPGGTGDSAFF
>TRBV20-1|-|-|TRBJ2-3
TGCAGTGCTAGAGTGGGGGGTACGCAGTATTTT
CSARVGGTQYF
>TRBV5-4|-|-|TRBJ2-6
TGTGCCAGCAGCTCCGAGGGCGCCAACGTCCTGACTTTC
CASSSEGANVLTF
>TRBV30|-|-|TRBJ2-2
TGTGCCTGGAAACCGAGAGGAACGTTTAACACCGGGGAGCTGTTTTTT
CAWKPRGTFNTGELFF
>TRBV11-2|few|-|TRBJ2-2
TGTGCCAGCAGCGCACAGGAGAACACCGGGGAGCTGTTTTTT
CASSAQENTGELFF
>TRBV10-1|-|-|TRBJ2-3
TGCGCCAGCAGTGATATGTCAGATACGCAGTATTTT
CASSDMSDTQYF
>TRBV5-1|-|-|TRBJ1-1
TGCGCCAGCAGCTTGGGGACACGCACCGATATGAACACTGAAGCTTTCTTT
CASSLGTRTDMNTEAFF
>TRBV7-2|-|-|TRBJ2-7
TGTGCCAGCAGCCGGGTCGTCCCCTACGAGCAGTACTTC
CASSRVVPYEQYF
>TRBV6-5|-|-|TRBJ2-3
TGTGCCAGCAGTCCGGGGGTGAGCACAGATACGCAGTATTTT
CASSPGVSTDTQYF
>TRBV9|-|TRBD1|TRBJ1-6
TGTGCCAGCAGCGTAGGGGGGACAGGGCTGAATTCACCCCTCCACTTT
CASSVGGTGLNSPLHF
>TRBV7-2|-|TRBD2|TRBJ2-5
TGTGCCAGCAGCTTCAGTAGCGGGGGGGCCCGAAACGGCCAGTACTTC
CASSFSSGGARNGQYF
>TRBV19|-|-|TRBJ1-5
TGTGCCAGTAACCCAGGACATAGCAATCAGCCCCAGCATTTT
CASNPGHSNQPQHF
>TRBV6-6|-|-|TRBJ2-3
TGTGCCAGCACCTGGTTAGAGGGGGGGTCGACAGATACGCAGTATTTT
CASTWLEGGSTDTQYF
>TRBV6-5|-|-|TRBJ2-7
TGTGCCAGCAGTTACTCCCAGGGACATCCGTACGAGCAGTACTTC
CASSYSQGHPYEQYF
>TRBV6-5|-|-|TRBJ2-3
TGTGCCAGCAGTTGGGGGCCAGCCACAGATACGCAGTATTTT
CASSWGPATDTQYF
>TRBV11-1|-|TRBD2|TRBJ2-1
TGTGCCAGCAGTCCCCGGGGTAGCGGGTACAATGAGCAGTTCTTC
CASSPRGSGYNEQFF
>TRBV12-3/TRBV12-4|-|-|TRBJ1-2
TGTGCCAGCAGTTTCGGGACAAGGGGCGGCTACACCTTC
CASSFGTRGGYTF
>TRBV10-1|few|TRBD1|TRBJ2-1
TGCGCCAGCAGTCCGACAGGGGGAGGCTACAATGAGCAGTTCTTC
CASSPTGGGYNEQFF
>TRBV5-1|-|TRBD2|TRBJ2-1
TGCGCCAGCAGCTTGGAGATACTAGCGGACTCCTACAATGAGCAGTTCTTC
CASSLEILADSYNEQFF
>TRBV30|-|TRBD1|TRBJ1-1
TGTGCCTGGAGTTACAGGGGGCCTAATGAAGCTTTCTTT
CAWSYRGPNEAFF
>TRBV4-1|-|-|TRBJ2-1
TGCGCCAGCAGCCAAGATACAACGGGTTACAATGAGCAGTTCTTC
CASSQDTTGYNEQFF
>TRBV13|-|TRBD1|TRBJ1-4
TGTGCCAGCAGAGCCGACAGGGCGGCTAATGAAAAACTGTTTTTT
CASRADRAANEKLFF
>TRBV5-6|once|-|TRBJ2-7
TGTGCCAGCAGCACAGGACCTCCATCCTACGAGCAGTACTTC
CASSTGPPSYEQYF
>TRBV18|-|-|TRBJ2-2
TGTGCCAGCTCACCTCCCCCAGACACCGGGGAGCTGTTTTTT
CASSPPPDTGELFF
>TRBV6-5|-|-|TRBJ1-1
TGTGCCAGCAGACGACAGCCAAACACTGAAGCTTTCTTT
CASRRQPNTEAFF
>TRBV7-6|-|TRBD1|TRBJ1-1
TGTGCCAGCAGCTTAGTGCAAGTAGGGGGCCGGGCTGAAGCTTTCTTT
CASSLVQVGGRAEAFF
>TRBV4-1|-|-|TRBJ1-5
TGCGCCAGCAGCCAAGATGTCGCAGGCTGGGATCAGCCCCAGCATTTT
CASSQDVAGWDQPQHF
>TRBV30|-|-|TRBJ2-2
TGTGCCTGGACCAGCGGTCACGGGGAGCTGTTTTTT
CAWTSGHGELFF
>TRBV9|few|TRBD1|TRBJ2-2
TGTGCCAGCAGCGTCGGACAGGGGAACACCGGGGAGCTGTTTTTT
CASSVGQGNTGELFF